The clone carrying this T cell receptor (beta chain) was seen a handful of times. This sample was taken from a study of control samples from healthy donors and cancer patients. The V end lost 5 bases, the J end lost 0 bases, and 10 bases lay between the germline ends. CDR3 length equals 14 residues. Germline V gene data show CDR1 as SEHNR and CDR2 as FQNEAQ (reference sequence). Data came from immunoSEQ multiplex PCR; TCRdb stores just in-frame clones and leaves some out. This sample yields roughly 83,000 clones, of which almost 85% are seen a single time; around 10% belongs to the top ten. The genes are TRBV7-9 and TRBJ1-1, with D possibly matching TRBD1 (6 bases). This clonotype was sampled from a woman aged 55-70 years in good health. Material for sequencing was blood. The CDR3 DNA sequence: TGTGCCAGCAGCGCGGACAGTTTGAACACTGAAGCTTTCTTT. Translated: CASSADSLNTEAFF. Full variable domain (missing parts from reference TRBV7-9 and TRBJ1-1): DTGVSQNPRHKITKRGQNVTFRCDPISEHNRLYWYRQTLGQGPEFLTYFQNEAQLEKSRLLSDRFSAERPKGSFSTLEIQRTEQGDSAMYLCASSADSLNTEAFFGQGTRLTVV.